These 29 T cell receptor beta chains share one sample of origin, sequenced in a study of control samples from healthy donors and cancer patients. Clones were sequenced by immunoSEQ multiplex PCR, and TCRdb holds only the in-frame ones, with some missing. The table includes around 180,000 clones, approximately 94% detected once. The sample was blood. The origin of the receptors is a woman aged 18-29 years in good health.

This chain links TRBV12-5 with TRBJ1-5; D remains ambiguous. Per germline, CDR1 LGHNT and CDR2 FRNRAP. The CDR3 is 13 amino acids. Trimming shortened V by 5 bases and J by 2 bases, and 7 bases separated the two germline ends. CDR3 sequence reads: CASGDRGNQPQHF. The CDR3 nucleotides are TGTGCTAGTGGTGATAGGGGCAATCAGCCCCAGCATTTT.

This chain links TRBV18 with TRBJ1-4; D is possibly TRBD1 (5 bases). Germline values: CDR1 KGHSH, CDR2 LQKENI. The CDR3 covers 16 residues. Trimming removed 1 base from V and 8 bases from J, with 17 bases in between. The CDR3 protein is CASSPRSQGVREKLFF. CDR3 nucleotides: TGTGCCAGCTCACCACGCAGCCAGGGCGTTCGAGAAAAACTGTTTTTT.

This chain links TRBV13 with TRBJ2-1; D is ambiguous. The V and J ends lost 2 bases and 7 bases respectively, with 6 bases between them. This CDR3 contains 12 residues. Per the germline V gene, CDR1 is PRHDT and CDR2 is FYEKMQ (reference sequence). In DNA, the CDR3 is TGTGCCAGCAGCTTAATATCGAATGAGCAGTTCTTC. Protein: CASSLISNEQFF.

This clone showed up just a few times. V is TRBV5-1 and J is TRBJ2-7; perhaps D is TRBD1 or TRBD2 (5 bases each). Trimming stripped 4 bases from V and 6 bases from J, with 14 bases between. The germline CDR1 and CDR2 sequences are SGHRS and YFSETQ. The CDR3 has 13 residues. The CDR3 loop reads CASSAGTLIEQYF. The CDR3 DNA follows: TGCGCCAGCAGCGCAGGGACCCTCATCGAGCAGTACTTC.

The J gene is TRBJ1-6, the V gene TRBV14, with 7 bases identical to TRBD1. This CDR3 comprises 14 residues. J was trimmed by 9 bases and V by 3 bases; bases with no gene match: 5. Looked up from germline, CDR1 is SGHDN and CDR2 is FVKESK. For the CDR3, the DNA is TGTGCCAGCAGCCACGACAGGGACGGTTCACCCCTCCACTTT. Translation: CASSHDRDGSPLHF.

The rearrangement uses TRBV19 and TRBJ1-1; 7 positions agree with TRBD1. This CDR3 is 15 amino acids long. Germline values: CDR1 LNHDA, CDR2 SQIVND (reference sequence). The junction had 10 bases not matched to a gene; V was cut back by 5 bases and J by 4 bases. The CDR3 protein is CASSPGQEGGTEAFF. CDR3 DNA sequence: TGTGCCAGTAGTCCCGGACAGGAAGGGGGCACTGAAGCTTTCTTT.

CDR3 in DNA: TGTGCCAGCAGTTACGGGTTTACAGGGGGCAACACTGAAGCTTTCTTT. It is translated as CASSYGFTGGNTEAFF. The V call is TRBV6-2 or TRBV6-3, the J call TRBJ1-1; 9 bases agree with TRBD1. Trimming removed 2 bases from V and 2 bases from J; junction bases left unmatched: 6. The CDR3 covers 16 residues. The germline CDR1 and CDR2 sequences are MNHEY and SVGEGT.

A note on this clone: At the DNA level, this CDR3 is encoded by other sequences in the same sample as well. The V and J genes are TRBV6-5 and TRBJ1-1; D is uncertain. The ends were cut back, 2 bases at V and 3 bases at J, with 4 bases in the middle. Germline V gives CDR1 MNHEY, CDR2 SVGAGI. CDR3 length: 12 amino acids. As DNA, the CDR3 is TGTGCCAGCAGTTACCGAGACACTGAAGCTTTCTTT. As protein: CASSYRDTEAFF.

This chain connects TRBV19 to TRBJ2-2; D possibly corresponds to TRBD2 (5 bases). V was cut by 4 bases and J by 5 bases, with 14 bases left in between. Germline CDR1 and CDR2: LNHDA and SQIVND (reference sequence). This CDR3 is built from 15 residues. CDR3 loop: CASSRVPGLTGELFF. The CDR3 coding sequence is TGTGCCAGTAGTAGGGTTCCGGGGTTAACCGGGGAGCTGTTTTTT.

The chain couples TRBV27 to TRBJ2-2; 11 positions agree with TRBD2. Losses at the gene ends were 0 bases for V and 4 bases for J; bases not matched to a gene: 4. The CDR3 length is 17 residues. Germline V CDR1 and CDR2: MNHEY, SMNVEV (reference sequence). Written as DNA, the CDR3 is TGTGCCAGCAGTTTATCGTGGACTAGCGGGCTCACCGGGGAGCTGTTTTTT. The encoded protein is CASSLSWTSGLTGELFF.

The chain uses TRBV5-1 and TRBJ1-4, with D possibly being TRBD1 (5 bases). CDR1 SGHRS and CDR2 YFSETQ come from the germline V gene. With 4 bases removed from V and 0 bases from J, the gap between germline ends came to 13 bases. This CDR3 comprises 16 residues. Here the CDR3 DNA reads TGCGCCAGCAGCCGGGGGGAGGTTGCAACTAATGAAAAACTGTTTTTT. Translating it yields CASSRGEVATNEKLFF.

The rearrangement uses TRBV3-1 (or the pseudogene TRBV3-2) and TRBJ2-7; tentative D call: TRBD2 (5 bases). Per the germline V gene, CDR1 is LGHDT and CDR2 is YNNKEL (reference sequence). V was shortened by 3 bases and J by 6 bases, with 18 bases between the two germline ends. The CDR3 sequence is 15 residues long. CDR3 nucleotides: TGTGCCAGCAGCCATAGGCTAACTAGAGGTCTCGAGCAGTACTTC. Amino acid sequence: CASSHRLTRGLEQYF.

The chain joins TRBV7-2 to TRBJ2-2; 7 bases match TRBD1. The CDR3 length is 14 residues. V lost 5 bases to trimming and J lost 6 bases; unmatched junction nucleotides: 6. In germline, CDR1 is SGHTA, CDR2 FQGNSA. CDR3 protein: CASSQNQGAGELFF. In nucleotides, the CDR3 is TGTGCCAGCAGCCAGAATCAGGGGGCCGGGGAGCTGTTTTTT.

The V gene is TRBV12-3 or TRBV12-4, the J gene TRBJ1-4; tentative D call: TRBD1 (6 bases). V was pared by 10 bases and J by 3 bases, with 9 bases between. The CDR3 is 12 amino acids. The CDR3 region has the DNA TGTGCCACCGGACAGCCTAATGAAAAACTGTTTTTT. It yields the protein CATGQPNEKLFF.

The chain couples TRBV2 to TRBJ1-3, with 7 nucleotides matching TRBD1. The CDR3 consists of 15 residues. V dropped 4 bases and J dropped 0; count of bases not matched to a gene: 3. From germline, CDR1 is SNHLY and CDR2 FYNNEI. The CDR3 protein is CASSATGASGNTIYF. In nucleotides, the CDR3 is TGTGCCAGCAGTGCCACAGGGGCCTCTGGAAACACCATATATTTT.

J is TRBJ1-1 and V is TRBV27; no clear D gene. The germline V gene has CDR1 MNHEY and CDR2 SMNVEV (reference sequence). The CDR3 is 13 residues long. V was shortened by 6 bases and J by 8 bases, with 16 bases between the two germline ends. CDR3 sequence reads: CASSRGSGREAFF. The CDR3 nucleotides read TGTGCCAGCAGCCGGGGAAGTGGGAGGGAAGCTTTCTTT.

The chain employs TRBV5-1 and TRBJ1-2; D perhaps matches TRBD1 (6 bases). CDR3 length equals 14 residues. The germline gives CDR1 SGHRS, CDR2 YFSETQ. V shed 4 bases and J shed 3 bases, with 13 bases lying between them. CDR3 amino acids: CASSTQGRDYGYTF. The CDR3 region has the DNA TGCGCCAGCAGCACACAGGGAAGGGACTATGGCTACACCTTC.

This clone was recorded once. V is TRBV4-1 and J is TRBJ2-5; D remains ambiguous. Deletions cut 0 bases from V and 2 bases from J, with 4 bases between. This CDR3 has 13 amino acids. CDR1 is MGHRA and CDR2 is YSYEKL in the germline V gene. The CDR3 DNA reads TGCGCCAGCAGCCAAGATCATCAAGAGACCCAGTACTTC. Its protein product is CASSQDHQETQYF.

The chain couples TRBV7-8 to TRBJ1-4; TRBD1 might be the D (6 bases). The CDR3 is 14 amino acids. V was shortened by 4 bases and J by 7 bases, with 13 bases between the two germline ends. Germline V gene lookup returns CDR1 SGHVS and CDR2 FQNEAQ. Here the CDR3 reads CASSSGTGPEKLFF. In nucleotides, the CDR3 is TGTGCCAGCAGCTCCGGTACAGGGCCTGAAAAACTGTTTTTT.

V gene TRBV3-1 (or the pseudogene TRBV3-2) combines with J gene TRBJ2-7, with D perhaps matching TRBD1 (6 bases). CDR1 LGHDT and CDR2 YNNKEL come from the germline V gene (reference sequence). V dropped 4 bases and J dropped 6 bases, with 16 bases sitting between them. The CDR3 is 14 amino acids. CDR3 region: CASSPTWDTGEQYF. CDR3 nucleotides: TGTGCCAGCAGCCCGACCTGGGACACTGGCGAGCAGTACTTC.

This chain joins TRBV6-2 or TRBV6-3 and TRBJ1-2; 8 bases map to TRBD1. Looked up from germline, CDR1 is MNHEY and CDR2 is SVGEGT. The CDR3 length is 15 residues. The V and J ends lost 3 bases and 2 bases, in that order; junction bases with no gene match: 5. The CDR3 coding sequence is TGTGCCAGCAGTTATCTGGGACAGGCGAACTATGGCTACACCTTC. Its translation is CASSYLGQANYGYTF.

V gene TRBV5-8 combines with J gene TRBJ1-6, with D possibly matching TRBD1 (5 bases). CDR1 is SGHTS, CDR2 YDEGEE, per germline. The CDR3 covers 15 residues. Trimming took off 1 base at V and 3 bases at J, with 8 bases between the two ends. The CDR3 protein is CASSLRQGYNSPLHF. The CDR3 DNA is TGTGCCAGCAGCTTGAGGCAGGGCTATAATTCACCCCTCCACTTT.

V is TRBV19 and J is TRBJ2-7; D possibly corresponds to TRBD1 (5 bases). The CDR3 loop spans 14 amino acids. Trimming removed 3 bases at V and 3 bases at J, with 12 bases between. Germline assignment: CDR1 LNHDA and CDR2 SQIVND (reference sequence). CDR3 in DNA: TGTGCCAGTAGTATTCAAGGGGCTCTCTACGAGCAGTACTTC. Amino acids: CASSIQGALYEQYF.

V is TRBV6-5 and J is TRBJ1-5, with a weak D call TRBD1 (6 bases). Germline lookup yields CDR1 MNHEY and CDR2 SVGAGI. The V end was cut by 4 bases, the J end by 3 bases, with 13 bases between. The CDR3 has 15 amino acids. The CDR3 spells CASSLLDSDNQPQHF. CDR3 nucleotide sequence: TGTGCCAGCAGTTTATTGGACAGCGACAATCAGCCCCAGCATTTT.

The chain uses TRBV18 and TRBJ2-3, with 8 bases fitting TRBD2. The CDR3 is 12 amino acids. V trimming: 4 bases; J trimming: 10 bases; junction bases outside the gene matches: 4. From germline, CDR1 is KGHSH and CDR2 LQKENI. CDR3 sequence (DNA): TGTGCCAGCTCACAAACTAGCGGCGCGCAGTATTTT. Its protein is CASSQTSGAQYF. The entire variable domain, with the rest obtained from reference TRBV18 and TRBJ2-3, is as follows: NAGVMQNPRHLVRRRGQEARLRCSPMKGHSHVYWYRQLPEEGLKFMVYLQKENIIDESGMPKERFSAEFPKEGPSILRIQQVVRGDSAAYFCASSQTSGAQYFGPGTRLTVL.

This clone was picked up one time. This chain joins TRBV3-1 (or the pseudogene TRBV3-2) and TRBJ2-2; 7 nucleotides line up with TRBD2. CDR3 length: 15 amino acids. V trimming: 1 base; J trimming: 4 bases; junction bases outside the gene matches: 3. CDR1 and CDR2 from the germline V gene are LGHDT and YNNKEL (reference sequence). CDR3 sequence reads: CASSQAGGFTGELFF. The CDR3 nucleotides read TGTGCCAGCAGCCAAGCCGGGGGGTTCACCGGGGAGCTGTTTTTT.

The chain uses TRBV2 and TRBJ1-2, with a possible D match to TRBD1 (6 bases). Per germline, CDR1 SNHLY and CDR2 FYNNEI. This CDR3 is 12 amino acids long. V was trimmed by 7 bases and J by 4 bases, leaving 10 bases between them. Written as DNA, the CDR3 is TGTGCCAGCAACATGGACAGCTATGGCTACACCTTC. It translates to CASNMDSYGYTF.

The chain couples TRBV19 to TRBJ2-7; D is perhaps TRBD2 (5 bases). V was clipped by 4 bases and J by 0 bases, with 10 bases between them. The CDR3 is 14 residues long. The germline CDR1 and CDR2 sequences are LNHDA and SQIVND (reference sequence). CDR3 DNA sequence: TGTGCCAGTAGTAGGGGAGTGGGCTCCTACGAGCAGTACTTC. Its translation: CASSRGVGSYEQYF. The variable domain in full, with the rest retrieved from reference TRBV19 and TRBJ2-7, is DGGITQSPKYLFRKEGQNVTLSCEQNLNHDAMYWYRQDPGQGLRLIYYSQIVNDFQKGDIAEGYSVSREKKESFPLTVTSAQKNPTAFYLCASSRGVGSYEQYFGPGTRLTVT.

This chain links TRBV4-2 with TRBJ2-7, with TRBD2 matching 10 bases. The germline CDR1 and CDR2 sequences are LGHNA and YNFKEQ. The CDR3 extends over 16 amino acids. Trimming removed 1 base from V and 4 bases from J; junction bases left unmatched: 7. For the CDR3, the DNA is TGTGCCAGCAGCCAAGCTCTAGCGGGGGATATATACGAGCAGTACTTC. Its protein is CASSQALAGDIYEQYF.